The 29 T cell receptor beta chains given below trace back to one sample, sequenced in a study of blood T cell repertoires in COVID-19 (dated by TCRdb to the early 2020s). Libraries were constructed by the immunoSEQ multiplex PCR assay. Held by TCRdb, this immuneACCESS table contains in-frame sequences only and omits some clones. Under half of the omission traces to an unresolved V gene where checked; the cause of the rest is unknown. The sample data list over 130,000 clones, and around four fifths of these were observed just once. Around 2.1% of the sample comes from the top ten. Material: peripheral blood. These receptor sequences come from a man between 65 and 80 years old with acute or convalescent COVID-19.

The V call is TRBV6-1, the J call TRBJ1-4, with 8 bases matching TRBD1. This CDR3 region has 16 residues. The germline CDR1 and CDR2 sequences are MNHNS and SASEGT. The ends lost 0 bases at V and 5 bases at J; junction bases unmatched: 5. The CDR3 loop is CASSEALAGGNEKLFF. Written as DNA, the CDR3 is TGTGCCAGCAGTGAAGCGTTGGCAGGGGGCAATGAAAAACTGTTTTTT.

V gene TRBV12-3 or TRBV12-4 combines with J gene TRBJ2-1; D gene uncertain. The CDR3 length is 13 residues. The V and J ends lost 7 bases and 2 bases respectively, with 9 bases between them. Here the CDR3 DNA reads TGTGCCAGCACCTTGACAACCTACAATGAGCAGTTCTTC. This translates into CASTLTTYNEQFF.

The V gene is TRBV15, the J gene TRBJ2-6; D not resolved. The V and J ends lost 4 bases and 0 bases respectively, with 13 bases between them. The CDR3 has 17 residues. Germline V gives CDR1 LNHNV, CDR2 YYDKDF (reference sequence). The CDR3 is CATSTSTSGSGANVLTF. The DNA for the CDR3 is TGTGCCACCAGCACGTCAACGTCGGGCTCTGGGGCCAACGTCCTGACTTTC. The whole variable domain, filled in from reference TRBV15 and TRBJ2-6, reads DAMVIQNPRYQVTQFGKPVTLSCSQTLNHNVMYWYQQKSSQAPKLLFHYYDKDFNNEADTPDNFQSRRPNTSFCFLDIRSPGLGDTAMYLCATSTSTSGSGANVLTFGAGSRLTVL.

This clone was seen just once. The chain employs TRBV10-2 and TRBJ2-2, with D tentatively TRBD2 (5 bases). The CDR3 covers 13 residues. Trimming left V 3 bases short and J 5 bases short, with 7 bases between. Germline values: CDR1 WSHSY, CDR2 SAAADI. The CDR3 spells CASSDGGTGELFF. The CDR3 nucleotides are TGCGCCAGCAGTGATGGAGGAACCGGGGAGCTGTTTTTT.

The chain is built from TRBV4-1 and TRBJ1-5; no clear D gene. The germline gives CDR1 MGHRA, CDR2 YSYEKL. The CDR3 is 15 residues long. The V end was cut by 4 bases, the J end by 0 bases, with 10 bases between. The DNA for the CDR3 is TGCGCCAGCAGCCCCCAGGTGAATAGCAATCAGCCCCAGCATTTT. This translates into CASSPQVNSNQPQHF.

V gene TRBV7-8 combines with J gene TRBJ1-5; D gene ambiguous. Germline CDR1 is SGHVS and CDR2 is FQNEAQ. Trimming took off 5 bases at V and 4 bases at J, with 12 bases between the two ends. This CDR3 is 14 amino acids long. The DNA of the CDR3 is TGTGCCAGCAGCCGAGGTCCGGGGAATCAGCCCCAGCATTTT. Its translation: CASSRGPGNQPQHF. Filled out from reference TRBV7-8 and TRBJ1-5, the complete variable domain reads GAGVSQSPRYKVAKRGQDVALRCDPISGHVSLFWYQQALGQGPEFLTYFQNEAQLDKSGLPSDRFFAERPEGSVSTLKIQRTQQEDSAVYLCASSRGPGNQPQHFGDGTRLSIL.

The chain carries TRBV10-3 and TRBJ2-2, with TRBD2 matching 11 bases. The V and J ends lost 0 bases and 0 bases, in that order; junction bases with no gene match: 6. The CDR3 spans 19 residues. Germline CDR1 ENHRY, CDR2 SYGVKD. The CDR3 nucleotides are TGTGCCATCAGTGAGTCAAGGAAGACTAGCGGGGCGAACACCGGGGAGCTGTTTTTT. Translation gives CAISESRKTSGANTGELFF.

The chain employs TRBV5-6 and TRBJ1-6; D is undetermined. CDR1 SGHDT and CDR2 YYEEEE come from the germline V gene. Trimming took 0 bases from V and 9 from J, leaving 13 bases between them. This CDR3 region has 15 residues. CDR3 in amino acids: CASSLAAIGGSPLHF. DNA for the CDR3: TGTGCCAGCAGCTTGGCCGCGATCGGAGGTTCACCCCTCCACTTT.

The rearrangement links TRBV2 to TRBJ2-7; D perhaps matches TRBD2 (5 bases). With 5 bases removed from V and 1 base from J, the gap between germline ends came to 12 bases. Germline CDR1 reads SNHLY; CDR2 reads FYNNEI. The CDR3 extends over 14 amino acids. In nucleotides, the CDR3 is TGTGCCAGCAGTCCCGGACGGGGTTCCTACGAGCAGTACTTC. As protein: CASSPGRGSYEQYF.

This clone was detected only a few times. The chain links TRBV7-2 to TRBJ2-3; TRBD2 matches 7 bases. This CDR3 spans 14 amino acids. Unmatched junction bases numbered 4, after V lost 5 bases and J lost 2 bases. Germline CDR1 and CDR2: SGHTA and FQGNSA. In DNA form, the CDR3 reads TGTGCCAGCAGCCCCCGGGACTACACAGATACGCAGTATTTT. Its protein product is CASSPRDYTDTQYF.

The CDR3 sequence is CASSGPKGGPNYGYTF. CDR3 coding DNA: TGCGCCAGCAGCGGTCCTAAGGGAGGGCCGAACTATGGCTACACCTTC. The chain combines TRBV5-1 with TRBJ1-2, with D unclear. CDR1 SGHRS and CDR2 YFSETQ come from the germline V gene. Trimming stripped 4 bases from V and 2 bases from J, with 18 bases between. The CDR3 spans 16 residues. The variable domain in full, with the rest retrieved from reference TRBV5-1 and TRBJ1-2, is KAGVTQTPRYLIKTRGQQVTLSCSPISGHRSVSWYQQTPGQGLQFLFEYFSETQRNKGNFPGRFSGRQFSNSRSEMNVSTLELGDSALYLCASSGPKGGPNYGYTFGSGTRLTVV.

This chain connects TRBV10-1 to TRBJ2-1; 7 nucleotides agree with TRBD1. With V trimmed by 0 bases and J by 5 bases, 13 bases remained unmatched. The germline CDR1 and CDR2 sequences are WNHNN and SYGVQD (reference sequence). The CDR3 is 18 residues long. The CDR3 DNA is TGCGCCAGCAGTGAGTCGGCCGACAGGGCTTATATTAACAATGAGCAGTTCTTC. Residues: CASSESADRAYINNEQFF.

The genes are TRBV4-2 and TRBJ1-2; 8 bases match TRBD1. The trim removed 0 bases at V and 5 bases at J, leaving 8 bases unmatched. The germline V gene encodes CDR1 LGHNA and CDR2 YNFKEQ. The CDR3 is made up of 16 amino acids. The DNA of the CDR3 is TGTGCCAGCAGCCAAGATCCAGGACAGGGCACTTATGGCTACACCTTC. Translating gives CASSQDPGQGTYGYTF.

The J gene is TRBJ2-7, the V gene TRBV5-4; 11 positions agree with TRBD1. The germline V gene encodes CDR1 SGHNT and CDR2 YYREEE (reference sequence). Losses at the gene ends were 4 bases for V and 5 bases for J; bases not matched to a gene: 2. This CDR3 is 13 amino acids long. As DNA, the CDR3 is TGTGCCAGCAGCGGACAGGGGGCGGACGAGCAGTACTTC. This gives the protein CASSGQGADEQYF.

This clone was counted between two and nine times. This rearrangement joins TRBV6-4 to TRBJ2-2; TRBD1 matches at 8 bases. This CDR3 contains 15 residues. With V trimmed by 6 bases and J by 2 bases, 5 bases remained unmatched. CDR1 is MRHNA and CDR2 is SNTAGT in the germline V gene. CDR3 nucleotide sequence: TGTGCCAGCAGAGGACAGGGAGGCAACACCGGGGAGCTGTTTTTT. This sequence encodes CASRGQGGNTGELFF.

This clone came up a few times. The CDR3 reads CASSPAGEGLGEQYF. The CDR3 coding sequence is TGTGCCAGCAGCCCCGCAGGGGAGGGCCTTGGCGAGCAGTACTTC. The V gene is TRBV27, the J gene TRBJ2-7, with a weak D call TRBD2 (7 bases). V shed 6 bases and J shed 6 bases, with 21 bases lying between them. Germline V gives CDR1 MNHEY, CDR2 SMNVEV (reference sequence). The CDR3 extends over 15 amino acids.

The CDR3 region is CAISEAGGNTGELFF. The CDR3 DNA is TGTGCCATCAGTGAGGCGGGGGGGAACACCGGGGAGCTGTTTTTT. The V and J genes are TRBV10-3 and TRBJ2-2; 8 bases fit TRBD2. This CDR3 spans 15 amino acids. CDR1 ENHRY and CDR2 SYGVKD come from the germline V gene. J lost 1 base, V lost 2 bases, and 0 bases had no gene match.

The chain links TRBV7-2 to TRBJ2-2, with D unresolved. This CDR3 has 15 amino acids. V lost 5 bases and J lost 0, with 10 bases in between. Germline-derived CDR1 and CDR2 are SGHTA and FQGNSA. As DNA, the CDR3 is TGTGCCAGCAGCCTCCGAGCTCCGAACACCGGGGAGCTGTTTTTT. Translated: CASSLRAPNTGELFF.

In this sample, this clone turned up a few times. The J gene is TRBJ1-3, the V gene TRBV19, with D possibly being TRBD1 (5 bases). Germline CDR1 is LNHDA and CDR2 is SQIVND (reference sequence). Trimming stripped 7 bases from V and 8 bases from J, with 18 bases between. The CDR3 covers 14 residues. CDR3 in amino acids: CASTLIGAGDTIYF. The CDR3 DNA follows: TGTGCCAGTACCCTGATAGGGGCCGGCGACACCATATATTTT.

This clone was found a few times. The genes are TRBV19 and TRBJ2-2; possible D gene TRBD1, 6 bases. This CDR3 spans 15 amino acids. Germline V gene lookup returns CDR1 LNHDA and CDR2 SQIVND (reference sequence). Trimming cost V 4 bases and J 0 bases, with 9 bases left between them. The CDR3 bases are TGTGCCAGTAGTACAGGGGACGCGAACACCGGGGAGCTGTTTTTT. This codes for CASSTGDANTGELFF. The entire variable domain, with the rest obtained from reference TRBV19 and TRBJ2-2, is as follows: DGGITQSPKYLFRKEGQNVTLSCEQNLNHDAMYWYRQDPGQGLRLIYYSQIVNDFQKGDIAEGYSVSREKKESFPLTVTSAQKNPTAFYLCASSTGDANTGELFFGEGSRLTVL.

The rearrangement uses TRBV27 and TRBJ2-7; maybe TRBD2 (6 bases). This CDR3 contains 14 residues. Trimming took off 5 bases at V and 1 base at J, with 12 bases between the two ends. Germline CDR1 is MNHEY and CDR2 is SMNVEV (reference sequence). The CDR3 loop reads CASSAAGLSYEQYF. The CDR3, as DNA: TGTGCCAGCAGTGCCGCCGGACTATCCTACGAGCAGTACTTC.

The chain joins TRBV11-3 to TRBJ2-1, with a possible D match to TRBD1 (5 bases). Between the trimmed V and J ends, which lost 3 bases and 6 bases, there was a span of 9 bases. Per the germline V gene, CDR1 is SGHNT and CDR2 is YENEEA. CDR3 size: 13 residues. The CDR3: CASSFRQGNEQFF. In nucleotides, the CDR3 is TGTGCCAGCAGCTTCCGGCAGGGCAATGAGCAGTTCTTC.

This clone came up a few times. The J gene is TRBJ2-7, the V gene TRBV15; TRBD1 agrees at 9 bases. Unmatched junction bases numbered 10, after V lost 1 base and J lost 9 bases. The length of the CDR3 is 15 residues. CDR1 is LNHNV and CDR2 is YYDKDF in the germline V gene (reference sequence). CDR3 sequence reads: CATSRAPGQGVTQYF. DNA for the CDR3: TGTGCCACCAGCAGAGCACCGGGACAGGGAGTTACGCAGTACTTC.

The chain employs TRBV6-5 and TRBJ1-1, with D possibly TRBD1 on 5 matching bases. The CDR3 spans 16 residues. Germline V gives CDR1 MNHEY, CDR2 SVGAGI. V was pared by 0 bases and J by 0 bases, with 11 bases between. This CDR3 reads CASSYSNQGLNTEAFF. The CDR3 coding sequence is TGTGCCAGCAGTTACTCGAATCAGGGTTTGAACACTGAAGCTTTCTTT.

The V call is TRBV6-1, the J call TRBJ2-7; D gene unclear. The CDR3 runs to 19 residues. Trimming removed 1 base from V and 3 bases from J, with 25 bases in between. Germline V lookup: CDR1 MNHNS, CDR2 SASEGT. This CDR3 is CASSEGRLSGSGFGYEQYF. For the CDR3, the DNA is TGTGCCAGCAGTGAAGGTCGTTTATCGGGTTCCGGCTTCGGCTACGAGCAGTACTTC.

The rearrangement links TRBV6-6 to TRBJ2-5; 7 bases align to TRBD2. The V gene end was trimmed by 4 bases and the J gene end by 5 bases; junction bases not matched to a gene: 13. The germline V gene encodes CDR1 MNHNY and CDR2 SVGAGI (reference sequence). The CDR3 extends over 16 amino acids. CDR3 amino acids: CASSSLPTSAGETQYF. In DNA form, the CDR3 reads TGTGCCAGCAGTTCTCTCCCAACTAGCGCGGGTGAGACCCAGTACTTC.

This chain joins TRBV5-1 and TRBJ1-5; D perhaps matches TRBD1 (5 bases). The CDR3 runs 14 residues. The ends were cut back, 1 base at V and 5 bases at J, with 10 bases in the middle. The germline V gene encodes CDR1 SGHRS and CDR2 YFSETQ. This chain's CDR3 is CASSLQGGDQPQHF. Here the CDR3 DNA reads TGCGCCAGCAGCTTGCAGGGAGGCGATCAGCCCCAGCATTTT.

The table lists this clone with a count of one. The chain uses TRBV16 and TRBJ2-7; 10 nucleotides line up with TRBD1. CDR3 length: 16 residues. The V segment lost 0 bases and the J segment 6 bases; nucleotides outside the gene matches: 8. CDR1 is KGHSY and CDR2 is FQNENV in the germline V gene. The CDR3 nucleotides are TGTGCCAGCAGCCAATCGGGGGGGACAGGGGCTTCCGAGCAGTACTTC. Amino acids: CASSQSGGTGASEQYF.

CDR3 DNA sequence: TGTGCCATCAGTGAGGTGGCAGGGGTAGCCTACGAGCAGTACTTC. It encodes CAISEVAGVAYEQYF. This rearrangement joins TRBV10-3 to TRBJ2-7; D possibly corresponds to TRBD1 (6 bases). This CDR3 has 15 residues. Trimming removed 2 bases from V and 2 bases from J, with 13 bases in between. Germline V gene lookup returns CDR1 ENHRY and CDR2 SYGVKD.